The 3 T cell receptor beta chains listed next were all sequenced from one sample in a study of blood T cell repertoires in COVID-19. Profiled with immunoSEQ multiplex PCR; TCRdb holds only in-frame clones, not every one. The table shows about 200,000 clones, with 80% to 85% occurring only once. The specimen was peripheral blood. These receptors originate from a man in his forties with acute or convalescent COVID-19.

A few counts support this clone. The V and J genes are TRBV7-9 and TRBJ2-7; no clear D gene. Germline lookup yields CDR1 SEHNR and CDR2 FQNEAQ (reference sequence). The CDR3 is 16 residues long. V was shortened by 2 bases and J by 0 bases, with 14 bases between the two germline ends. This CDR3 reads CASSLRWSASSYEQYF. CDR3 sequence (DNA): TGTGCCAGCAGCTTAAGGTGGTCGGCTAGCTCCTACGAGCAGTACTTC. Full variable domain (missing parts from reference TRBV7-9 and TRBJ2-7): DTGVSQNPRHKITKRGQNVTFRCDPISEHNRLYWYRQTLGQGPEFLTYFQNEAQLEKSRLLSDRFSAERPKGSFSTLEIQRTEQGDSAMYLCASSLRWSASSYEQYFGPGTRLTVT.

The V and J genes are TRBV11-3 and TRBJ2-5, with 12 positions matching TRBD2. The germline gives CDR1 SGHNT, CDR2 YENEEA. The length of the CDR3 is 17 residues. The trim removed 5 bases at V and 5 bases at J, leaving 12 bases unmatched. For the CDR3, the DNA is TGTGCCAGCAGCCTTCGGACTAGCGGGGCCTCAGCGGAGACCCAGTACTTC. Its translation: CASSLRTSGASAETQYF.

This sequence joins TRBV6-2 or TRBV6-3 and TRBJ2-3; TRBD2 agrees at 10 bases. The germline gives CDR1 MNHEY, CDR2 SVGEGT. V gave up 5 bases and J gave up 0 bases; unmatched junction bases: 2. CDR3 length equals 15 residues. CDR3 in DNA: TGTGCCAGCAGTCCACTAGCGGGGAGCACAGATACGCAGTATTTT. It yields the protein CASSPLAGSTDTQYF.